This T cell receptor (beta chain) was sequenced for a study of T cell responses to AZD1222 COVID-19 vaccine (dated by TCRdb to about 2021). As for the study more broadly: AZD1222 recipients given second doses at about 4 weeks or at about 12 weeks were pooled, since spike-specific TCR depth and breadth were not found to differ between the two schedules. A total of approximately 240 trial participants underwent TCR sequencing, of whom more than 200 had received two doses of AZD1222 and about 25 had received two doses of the MenACWY control vaccine. Enrollment into the trials was organized by age into subgroups of 18-55, 56-69 and 70-plus years, and those subgroups contained roughly 160, 29 and 62 TCR-sequenced participants, respectively.

The time point label here, explained by the study, means: baseline before first vaccination. Vaccinee samples were obtained from the UK trials COV001 and COV002, which included a single-blind randomized controlled phase 2/3 trial of AZD1222 (ChAdOx1 nCoV-19) in healthy adults. Trial participant PBMC samples were collected at day 0 and day 28 after the second dose for TCRbeta chain sequencing. The CDR3 regions of human TCRbeta chains were analyzed by immunosequencing. Regarding the original processing steps: Repertoire TCRs were matched against a reference library of SARS-CoV-2-specific TCRs generated with the MIRA antigen-specificity platform. Breadth meant the fraction of unique TCRs that were SARS-CoV-2-associated, whereas depth meant the fraction of total T cells that were SARS-CoV-2-associated. Using the MIRA data, each spike-specific TCR was assigned both to the spike region to which the TCR was reactive and to a CD4 or CD8 class. Log10-transformed breadth and depth values were compared by one-way ANOVA with Sidak's multiple comparisons tests. Entries here come from immuneACCESS through TCRdb and include only in-frame sequences with V and J called. Some clones fail to appear in such tables; in the studies checked, an unresolved V gene covers under half of the shortfall, and the cause of the remainder is unknown. V and J calls and clone size come straight from that table; D and trimming were deduced from the DNA. The table for this sample lists about 150,000 clones; 85% to 95% of them were counted only once. The ten biggest clones cover 5.1% of the sample.

Results and caveats for the whole study, not just this receptor: The whole spike protein was spanned by vaccine-associated CD4 TCRs, and dominant responses were seen in regions 160-218 and 743-854. Reportedly, close to half of the unique spike-specific TCRs recognized epitopes lying outside the regions that are mutated in the B.1.351 and B.1.1.7 variants. After two AZD1222 doses, spike-specific TCR breadth and depth were significantly higher than at day 0 and than in MenACWY recipients. Most participants were white British and females outnumbered males, and the authors suggested that clonal diversity may have been underestimated. Because no day 14 peak-response samples were available, the repertoires could be characterized only after the peak T cell response. Only five to seven AZD1222 recipients were SARS-CoV-2 seropositive at baseline, limiting conclusions about previously exposed vaccinees. In the small 56-69-year group, the increase in depth fell short of significance, most likely because of low power.

In the case of this clone: This clone's antigen is unknown. No base quality information exists; no much larger clone differs at one position.

The source is an adult in good health. The specimen was peripheral blood, collected on day 0 of AZD1222 vaccination.

The nucleotide sequence reads TGTGCCAGCAGCTTGGGGACAAGCGGGACCTACCTCTACGAGCAGTACTTC. Its protein product is CASSLGTSGTYLYEQYF. The sequence links TRBV5-6 to TRBJ2-7, with 7 middle bases fitting TRBD2. For this chain, trimming is 0 bases at the V end and 3 bases at the J end, and the number of junction bases without a gene match is 12. CDR1 and CDR2, looked up from the germline V gene, are SGHDT and YYEEEE. There are 17 amino acids in the CDR3, from cysteine to phenylalanine inclusive. Only the CDR3 region is kept as DNA, spanning 51 bases read in frame from base 1.